These 24 T cell receptor beta chains were all obtained from the same sample, sequenced in a study of CD8 T cells in Susac syndrome. Random hexamers served to reverse transcribe roughly 0.45 to 1 ug RNA. TCRdb used MiXCR to reprocess the immunoSEQ multiplex PCR reads, holding one entry per CDR3 protein. The sample lists about 94,000 distinct CDR3 sequences; about 94% were seen once. The sequenced sample consisted of CD4+ T cells from PBMCs. The receptor set was obtained from a human donor with Susac syndrome.

The CDR3 loop reads CASSFMALQETQYF. DNA of the CDR3: TGTGCCAGCAGCTTCATGGCTTTACAAGAGACCCAGTACTTC. This chain joins TRBV5-8 and TRBJ2-5; unclear D gene. There are 14 residues in the CDR3. V was pared by 2 bases and J by 2 bases, with 10 bases between. Germline values: CDR1 SGHTS, CDR2 YDEGEE. Together with reference TRBV5-8 and TRBJ2-5, the CDR3 gives the full variable domain: EAGVTQSPTHLIKTRGQQATLRCSPISGHTSVYWYQQALGLGLQFLLWYDEGEERNRGNFPPRFSGRQFPNYSSELNVNALELEDSALYLCASSFMALQETQYFGPGTRLLVL.

The rearrangement uses TRBV7-3 and TRBJ2-6; 9 bases match TRBD2. Trimming at V came to 5 bases and at J to 19 bases, leaving 15 bases not matched to a gene. CDR3 length: 14 amino acids. The germline V gene has CDR1 SGHTA and CDR2 FQGTGA. CDR3 residues: CASSITAGGPYLTF. The CDR3 nucleotides are TGTGCCAGCAGCATCACGGCGGGGGGGCCCTATTTAACTTTC.

The chain recombines TRBV5-1 with TRBJ2-7; D may be TRBD1 (6 bases). Trimming stripped 7 bases from V and 0 bases from J, with 17 bases between. The CDR3 runs to 15 residues. Looked up from germline, CDR1 is SGHRS and CDR2 is YFSETQ. The CDR3 DNA follows: TGCGCCAGCTGCCCCGAAAGGGGGATCTCCTACGAGCAGTACTTC. Encoded protein: CASCPERGISYEQYF.

V and J are TRBV6-5 and TRBJ2-7, with 10 nucleotides matching TRBD2. V lost 0 bases and J lost 3; bases outside the gene matches: 8. This CDR3 is built from 17 residues. Germline-derived CDR1 and CDR2 are MNHEY and SVGAGI. The CDR3 is CASSYSMGTSVVYEQYF. DNA of the CDR3: TGTGCCAGCAGTTACTCGATGGGGACTAGCGTGGTCTACGAGCAGTACTTC.

The genes are TRBV7-8 and TRBJ2-7; unclear D gene. The CDR3 is 13 amino acids. V lost 0 bases to trimming and J lost 4 bases, with 7 bases between them. The germline V gene encodes CDR1 SGHVS and CDR2 FQNEAQ. The CDR3 coding sequence is TGTGCCAGCAGCTTAGCTGGGCAGTACGAGCAGTACTTC. Its protein is CASSLAGQYEQYF.

The chain carries TRBV9 and TRBJ1-2; 8 bases line up with TRBD1. The germline gives CDR1 SGDLS, CDR2 YYNGEE. V lost 3 bases and J lost 4; bases outside the gene matches: 8. The CDR3 contains 15 residues. The CDR3 coding sequence is TGTGCCAGCAGCGGATACAGGGGGGACGGCTATGGCTACACCTTC. This gives the protein CASSGYRGDGYGYTF.

The chain carries TRBV20-1 and TRBJ2-7, with TRBD2 matching over 10 bases. The V gene end was trimmed by 7 bases and the J gene end by 5 bases; junction bases not matched to a gene: 11. The CDR3 sequence is 14 residues long. The germline CDR1 and CDR2 sequences are DFQATT and SNEGSKA (reference sequence). The CDR3 DNA sequence: TGCAGTGGCAGCCGGGGAGCGGGGGGGCACGAGCAGTACTTC. Translation: CSGSRGAGGHEQYF.

The rearrangement joins TRBV2 to TRBJ2-5; 7 bases are shared with TRBD2. The CDR3 sequence is 15 residues long. Germline-derived CDR1 and CDR2 are SNHLY and FYNNEI. Trimming took 9 bases from V and 0 from J; bases not matched to a gene: 10. As DNA, the CDR3 is TGTGCCAGTTCCGGGGCTAGCGGATACCAAGAGACCCAGTACTTC. Protein: CASSGASGYQETQYF.

J is TRBJ1-1 and V is TRBV5-6; no definite D call. The CDR3 is made up of 14 amino acids. CDR1 is SGHDT and CDR2 is YYEEEE in the germline V gene. V gave up 0 bases and J gave up 1 base, with 7 bases separating them. The CDR3 protein is CASSLERRNTEAFF. The CDR3 nucleotides read TGTGCCAGCAGCTTGGAGCGGAGGAACACTGAAGCTTTCTTT.

The CDR3 DNA sequence: TGTGCCAGCAGCCTCCGGACGGACCTAAACACTGAAGCTTTCTTT. As protein: CASSLRTDLNTEAFF. The chain couples TRBV21-1 to TRBJ1-1. TRBV21-1 is a pseudogene. This CDR3 is built from 15 residues.

This chain links TRBV14 with TRBJ2-7; D is possibly TRBD1 or TRBD2 (6 bases each). V lost 1 base and J lost 4, with 11 bases in between. The V gene's germline CDR1 is SGHDN and CDR2 FVKESK. This CDR3 region has 14 residues. The CDR3 DNA sequence: TGTGCCAGCAGCCAAGGGGGGGCTGGGTACGAGCAGTACTTC. Its protein product is CASSQGGAGYEQYF.

The gene calls are TRBV18 and TRBJ1-6; D is possibly TRBD1 (5 bases). Trimming took 0 bases from V and 0 from J, leaving 6 bases between them. From germline, CDR1 is KGHSH and CDR2 LQKENI. This CDR3 contains 16 residues. CDR3 protein: CASSPPGLSYNSPLHF. The CDR3 bases are TGTGCCAGCTCACCACCGGGACTCTCCTATAATTCACCCCTCCACTTT.

The rearrangement uses TRBV24-1 and TRBJ2-1; TRBD2 matches 12 bases. J was trimmed by 8 bases and V by 4 bases; bases with no gene match: 5. CDR1 and CDR2 from the germline V gene are KGHDR and SFDVKD. There are 15 residues in the CDR3. Here the CDR3 DNA reads TGTGCCACCAGTGACCCGACTAGCGGGGGCTATGAGCAGTTCTTC. This codes for CATSDPTSGGYEQFF.

This chain connects TRBV5-4 to TRBJ2-3; 14 bases are a match to TRBD2. The CDR3 has 18 amino acids. J lost 0 bases, V lost 4 bases, and 7 bases had no gene match. Germline assignment: CDR1 SGHNT and CDR2 YYREEE (reference sequence). CDR3 sequence reads: CASSPGLAGGQSTDTQYF. The CDR3, as DNA: TGTGCCAGCAGCCCCGGACTAGCGGGGGGCCAGAGCACAGATACGCAGTATTTT. Filled out from reference TRBV5-4 and TRBJ2-3, the complete variable domain reads ETGVTQSPTHLIKTRGQQVTLRCSSQSGHNTVSWYQQALGQGPQFIFQYYREEENGRGNFPPRFSGLQFPNYSSELNVNALELDDSALYLCASSPGLAGGQSTDTQYFGPGTRLTVL.

V is TRBV20-1 and J is TRBJ1-6, with D tentatively TRBD1 (6 bases). With 5 bases removed from V and 6 bases from J, the gap between germline ends came to 11 bases. The CDR3 runs to 13 residues. Germline values: CDR1 DFQATT, CDR2 SNEGSKA (reference sequence). CDR3 amino acids: CSALGRGNSPLHF. CDR3 coding DNA: TGCAGTGCTCTTGGCAGGGGTAATTCACCCCTCCACTTT.

V is TRBV4-2 and J is TRBJ1-1; maybe TRBD1 (5 bases). The germline V and J ends were trimmed by 4 bases and 0 bases, with 15 bases remaining between them. Germline lookup yields CDR1 LGHNA and CDR2 YNFKEQ. This CDR3 region has 16 residues. The CDR3 spells CASSPWGGTMNTEAFF. CDR3 in DNA: TGTGCCAGCAGCCCCTGGGGAGGGACCATGAACACTGAAGCTTTCTTT.

V is TRBV12-3 or TRBV12-4 and J is TRBJ1-3; no clear D gene. V lost 3 bases to trimming and J lost 11 bases, with 11 bases between them. CDR3 length: 12 amino acids. CDR3 bases: TGTGCCAGCAGTTTTATCCTGACCGCCATATATTTT. Translating gives CASSFILTAIYF.

The gene calls are TRBV11-1 and TRBJ1-6; no definite D call. Trimming removed 5 bases at V and 10 bases at J, with 9 bases between. In germline, CDR1 is SGHAT, CDR2 FQDESV (reference sequence). This CDR3 region has 12 residues. Here the CDR3 reads CASSDRRSPLHF. The CDR3 bases are TGTGCCAGCAGCGACCGAAGGTCACCCCTCCACTTT. Full variable domain (remainder filled in from reference TRBV11-1 and TRBJ1-6): EAEVAQSPRYKITEKSQAVAFWCDPISGHATLYWYRQILGQGPELLVQFQDESVVDDSQLPKDRFSAERLKGVDSTLKIQPAELGDSAMYLCASSDRRSPLHFGNGTRLTVT.

The J gene is TRBJ1-5, the V gene TRBV5-6, with 10 bases identical to TRBD1. The germline V gene has CDR1 SGHDT and CDR2 YYEEEE. The CDR3 consists of 16 residues. V shed 5 bases and J 3 bases; nucleotides not matched to a gene: 8. The CDR3 is CASRKRTGGINQPQHF. The CDR3 coding sequence is TGTGCCAGCAGAAAGAGGACAGGGGGAATCAATCAGCCCCAGCATTTT.

The CDR3 protein is CSVVNTEAFF. CDR3 nucleotide sequence: TGCAGCGTTGTGAACACTGAAGCTTTCTTT. V gene TRBV29-1 combines with J gene TRBJ1-1; D is unclear. Per the germline V gene, CDR1 is SQVTM and CDR2 is ANQGSEA. The CDR3 sequence is 10 residues long. V lost 4 bases and J 0 bases, leaving 0 bases between the germline ends.

The chain is built from TRBV27 and TRBJ1-1; 7 nucleotides match TRBD1. The germline gives CDR1 MNHEY, CDR2 SMNVEV (reference sequence). CDR3 length: 15 residues. Germline trimming cut 4 bases from V and 1 base from J; bases unmatched to any gene: 6. CDR3 residues: CASSSYGTENTEAFF. The CDR3 coding sequence is TGTGCCAGCAGTTCATACGGGACAGAGAACACTGAAGCTTTCTTT.

V gene TRBV28 combines with J gene TRBJ1-5, with 8 bases that match TRBD1. This CDR3 has 12 residues. Trimming took 10 bases from V and 4 from J; bases not matched to a gene: 3. Per the germline V gene, CDR1 is MDHEN and CDR2 is SYDVKM. The DNA of the CDR3 is TGTGCCACCTGGACAGGGAATCAGCCCCAGCATTTT. Residues: CATWTGNQPQHF.

The chain carries TRBV30 and TRBJ1-6; possible D gene TRBD1, 6 bases. Germline V gives CDR1 GTSNPN, CDR2 SVGIG (reference sequence). The V gene lost 2 bases and the J gene lost 10 bases, with 12 bases spanning the gap. The CDR3 extends over 13 amino acids. The DNA for the CDR3 is TGTGCCTGGAGTCTGGACAGAAGGTCACCCCTCCACTTT. Protein: CAWSLDRRSPLHF.

This chain joins TRBV2 and TRBJ2-2, with D maybe TRBD1 (6 bases). This CDR3 has 14 amino acids. The germline V gene has CDR1 SNHLY and CDR2 FYNNEI. Trimming left V 5 bases short and J 1 base short, with 8 bases between. The CDR3 nucleotides are TGTGCCAGCAGTCCGGGACAGAACACCGGGGAGCTGTTTTTT. It encodes CASSPGQNTGELFF.